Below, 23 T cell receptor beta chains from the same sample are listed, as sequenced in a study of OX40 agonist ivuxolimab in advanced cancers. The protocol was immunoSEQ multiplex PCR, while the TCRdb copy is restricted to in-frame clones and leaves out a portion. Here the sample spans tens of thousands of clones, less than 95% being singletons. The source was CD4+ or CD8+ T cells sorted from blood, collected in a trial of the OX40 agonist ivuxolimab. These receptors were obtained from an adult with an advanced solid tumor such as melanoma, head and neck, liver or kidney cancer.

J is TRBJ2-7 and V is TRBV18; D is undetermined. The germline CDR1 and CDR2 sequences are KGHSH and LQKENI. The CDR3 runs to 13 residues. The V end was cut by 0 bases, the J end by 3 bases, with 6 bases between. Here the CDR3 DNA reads TGTGCCAGCTCACCACCGGAAATCTACGAGCAGTACTTC. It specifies CASSPPEIYEQYF.

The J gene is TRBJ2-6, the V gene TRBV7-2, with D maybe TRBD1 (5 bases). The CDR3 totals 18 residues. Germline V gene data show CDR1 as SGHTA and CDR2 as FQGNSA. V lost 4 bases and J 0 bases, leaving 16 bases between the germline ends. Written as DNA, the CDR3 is TGTGCCAGCAGCTACCCCGCAGGGCCAAGCTCTGGGGCCAACGTCCTGACTTTC. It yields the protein CASSYPAGPSSGANVLTF.

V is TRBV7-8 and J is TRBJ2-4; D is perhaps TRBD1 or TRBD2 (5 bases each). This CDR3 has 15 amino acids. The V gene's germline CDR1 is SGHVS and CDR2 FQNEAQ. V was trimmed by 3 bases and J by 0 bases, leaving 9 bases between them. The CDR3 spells CASSFGTTAKNIQYF. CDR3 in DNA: TGTGCCAGCAGCTTTGGGACGACAGCCAAAAACATTCAGTACTTC. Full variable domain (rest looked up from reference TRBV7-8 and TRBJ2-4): GAGVSQSPRYKVAKRGQDVALRCDPISGHVSLFWYQQALGQGPEFLTYFQNEAQLDKSGLPSDRFFAERPEGSVSTLKIQRTQQEDSAVYLCASSFGTTAKNIQYFGAGTRLSVL.

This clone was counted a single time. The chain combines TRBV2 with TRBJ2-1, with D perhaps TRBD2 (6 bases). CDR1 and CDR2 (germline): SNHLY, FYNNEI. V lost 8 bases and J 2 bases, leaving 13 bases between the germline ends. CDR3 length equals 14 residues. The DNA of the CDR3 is TGTGCCAGCCTCTCAGGGACTCCCTACAATGAGCAGTTCTTC. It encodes CASLSGTPYNEQFF.

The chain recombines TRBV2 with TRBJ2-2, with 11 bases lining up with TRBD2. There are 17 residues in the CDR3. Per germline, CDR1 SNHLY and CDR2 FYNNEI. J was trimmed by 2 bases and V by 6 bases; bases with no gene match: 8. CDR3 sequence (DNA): TGTGCCAGCAGCCGGCGACTAGCGGGGAGAAACACCGGGGAGCTGTTTTTT. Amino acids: CASSRRLAGRNTGELFF.

CDR3 sequence reads: CASSNNRNSYSGANVLTF. The CDR3 coding sequence is TGTGCCAGCAGCAATAACAGAAATTCGTACTCTGGGGCCAACGTCCTGACTTTC. This chain links TRBV9 with TRBJ2-6; no clear D gene. Germline CDR1 SGDLS, CDR2 YYNGEE. V lost 4 bases to trimming and J lost 0 bases, with 17 bases between them. This CDR3 region has 18 residues. The full variable domain, its missing parts supplied by reference TRBV9 and TRBJ2-6, is DSGVTQTPKHLITATGQRVTLRCSPRSGDLSVYWYQQSLDQGLQFLIQYYNGEERAKGNILERFSAQQFPDLHSELNLSSLELGDSALYFCASSNNRNSYSGANVLTFGAGSRLTVL.

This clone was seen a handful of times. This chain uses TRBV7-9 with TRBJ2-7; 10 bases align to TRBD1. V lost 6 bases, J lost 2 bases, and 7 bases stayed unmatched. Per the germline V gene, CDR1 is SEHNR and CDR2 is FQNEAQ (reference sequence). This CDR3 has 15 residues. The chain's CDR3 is CASRPTGQGPYEQYF. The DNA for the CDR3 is TGTGCCAGCAGACCGACGGGACAGGGGCCCTACGAGCAGTACTTC.

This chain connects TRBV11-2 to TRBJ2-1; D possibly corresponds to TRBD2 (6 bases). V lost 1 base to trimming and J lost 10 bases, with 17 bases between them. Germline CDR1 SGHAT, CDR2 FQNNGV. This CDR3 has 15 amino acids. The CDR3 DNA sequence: TGTGCCAGCAGCTTAGGGGTTAGCGGTTTCGGGGAGCAGTTCTTC. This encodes CASSLGVSGFGEQFF.

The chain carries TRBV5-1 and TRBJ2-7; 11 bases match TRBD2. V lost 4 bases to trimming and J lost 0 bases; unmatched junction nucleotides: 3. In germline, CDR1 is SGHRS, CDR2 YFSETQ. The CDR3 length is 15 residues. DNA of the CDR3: TGCGCCAGCAGCGGACTAGCGGGCCTCTCCTACGAGCAGTACTTC. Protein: CASSGLAGLSYEQYF.

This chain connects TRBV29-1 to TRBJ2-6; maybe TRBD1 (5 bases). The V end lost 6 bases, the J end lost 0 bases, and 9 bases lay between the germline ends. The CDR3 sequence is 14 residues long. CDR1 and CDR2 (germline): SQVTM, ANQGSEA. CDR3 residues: CSVATASGANVLTF. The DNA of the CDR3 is TGCAGCGTCGCGACAGCCTCTGGGGCCAACGTCCTGACTTTC.

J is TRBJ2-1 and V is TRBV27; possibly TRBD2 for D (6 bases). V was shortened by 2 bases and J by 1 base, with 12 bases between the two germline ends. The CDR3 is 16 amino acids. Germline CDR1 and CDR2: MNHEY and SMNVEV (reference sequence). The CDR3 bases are TGTGCCAGCAGTTTAAACCGGGGGATATCCTACAATGAGCAGTTCTTC. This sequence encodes CASSLNRGISYNEQFF.

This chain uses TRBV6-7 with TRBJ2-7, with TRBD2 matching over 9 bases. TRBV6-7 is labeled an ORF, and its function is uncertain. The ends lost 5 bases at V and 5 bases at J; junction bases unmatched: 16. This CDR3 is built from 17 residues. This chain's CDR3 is CASSHHFDSGSTDEQYF. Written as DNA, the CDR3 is TGTGCCAGCAGTCACCATTTTGATAGCGGGAGTACCGACGAGCAGTACTTC.

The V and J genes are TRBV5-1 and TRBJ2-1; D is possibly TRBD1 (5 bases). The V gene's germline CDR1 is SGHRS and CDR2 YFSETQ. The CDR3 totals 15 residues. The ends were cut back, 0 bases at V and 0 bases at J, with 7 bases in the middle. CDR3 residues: CASSLDQGSYNEQFF. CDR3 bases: TGCGCCAGCAGCTTGGATCAGGGCTCCTACAATGAGCAGTTCTTC.

CDR3 residues: CASSTRTVPYEQYF. The DNA of the CDR3 is TGTGCCAGCAGCACCCGGACGGTCCCCTACGAGCAGTACTTC. The chain is built from TRBV11-3 and TRBJ2-7, with D unresolved. The V and J ends lost 5 bases and 2 bases respectively, with 13 bases between them. The CDR3 runs to 14 residues. CDR1 SGHNT and CDR2 YENEEA come from the germline V gene.

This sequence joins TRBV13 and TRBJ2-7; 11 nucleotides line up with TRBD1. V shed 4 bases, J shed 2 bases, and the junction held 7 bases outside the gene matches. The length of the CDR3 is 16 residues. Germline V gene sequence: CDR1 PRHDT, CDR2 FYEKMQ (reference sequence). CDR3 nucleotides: TGTGCCAGCAGCTCCAAGCTGGGACAGGGGGCCTACGAGCAGTACTTC. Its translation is CASSSKLGQGAYEQYF.

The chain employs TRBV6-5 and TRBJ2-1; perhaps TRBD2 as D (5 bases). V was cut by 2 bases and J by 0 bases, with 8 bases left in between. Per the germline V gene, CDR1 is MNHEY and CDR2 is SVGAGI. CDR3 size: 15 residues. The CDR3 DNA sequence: TGTGCCAGCAGTTACCTGAGGGACTCCTACAATGAGCAGTTCTTC. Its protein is CASSYLRDSYNEQFF.

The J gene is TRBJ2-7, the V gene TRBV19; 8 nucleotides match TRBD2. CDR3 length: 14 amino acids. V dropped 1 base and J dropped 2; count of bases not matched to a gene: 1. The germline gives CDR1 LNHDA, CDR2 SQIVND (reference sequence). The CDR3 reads CASSIAGGPYEQYF. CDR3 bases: TGTGCCAGTAGTATAGCGGGAGGGCCCTACGAGCAGTACTTC.

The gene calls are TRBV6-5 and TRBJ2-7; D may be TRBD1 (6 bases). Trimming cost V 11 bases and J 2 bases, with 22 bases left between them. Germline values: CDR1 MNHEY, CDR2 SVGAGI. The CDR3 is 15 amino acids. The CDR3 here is CACAPQGFRTYEQYF. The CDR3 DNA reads TGTGCCTGCGCTCCACAGGGATTTAGGACCTACGAGCAGTACTTC.

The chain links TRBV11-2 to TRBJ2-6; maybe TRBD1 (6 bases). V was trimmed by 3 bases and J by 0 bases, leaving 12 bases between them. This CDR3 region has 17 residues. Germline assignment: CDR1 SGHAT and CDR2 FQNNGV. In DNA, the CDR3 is TGTGCCAGCAGCTTTGGGGCAGGGGTCTCTGGGGCCAACGTCCTGACTTTC. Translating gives CASSFGAGVSGANVLTF.

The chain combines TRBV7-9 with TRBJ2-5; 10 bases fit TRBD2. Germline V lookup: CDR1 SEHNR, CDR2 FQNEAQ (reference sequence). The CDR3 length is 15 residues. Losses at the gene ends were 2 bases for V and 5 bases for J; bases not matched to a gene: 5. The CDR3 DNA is TGTGCCAGCAGCTTACGAACTAGCGGGGATGAGACCCAGTACTTC. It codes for CASSLRTSGDETQYF.

The CDR3 here is CASSYSGVEAFF. CDR3 DNA sequence: TGTGCCAGCAGTTACTCGGGGGTTGAAGCTTTCTTT. The rearrangement uses TRBV6-6 and TRBJ1-1; the D gene is possibly TRBD1 (5 bases). Germline assignment: CDR1 MNHNY and CDR2 SVGAGI (reference sequence). This CDR3 has 12 residues. The V gene lost 0 bases and the J gene lost 7 bases, with 6 bases spanning the gap.

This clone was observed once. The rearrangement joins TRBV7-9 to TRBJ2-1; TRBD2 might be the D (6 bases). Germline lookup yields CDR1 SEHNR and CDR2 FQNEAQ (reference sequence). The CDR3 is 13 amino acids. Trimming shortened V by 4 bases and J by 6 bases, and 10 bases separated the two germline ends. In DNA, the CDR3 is TGTGCCAGCAGCTCGGGACTGGTCAATGAGCAGTTCTTC. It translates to CASSSGLVNEQFF.

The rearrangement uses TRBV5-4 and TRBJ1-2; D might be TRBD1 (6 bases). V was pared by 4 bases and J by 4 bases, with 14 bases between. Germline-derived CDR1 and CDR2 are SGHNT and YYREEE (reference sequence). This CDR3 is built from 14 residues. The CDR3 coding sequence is TGTGCCAGCAGCGGCGGGGGGCGCAGCTATGGCTACACCTTC. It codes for CASSGGGRSYGYTF.